One and the same sample provided the 32 T cell receptor beta chains below, sequenced in a study of T cells in Graves' hyperthyroidism and ophthalmopathy. There were TCR beta CDR3 regions amplified from RNA transcripts. HTBI primers were used for first-round RT-PCR of the TCR CDR3. TCRdb independently ran MiXCR on the multiplex PCR reads; one entry per CDR3 protein. The sample yields roughly 700,000 distinct CDR3 sequences, approximately 15% seen once. The sample consisted of blood. Every receptor here comes from a man over 45 with Graves' hyperthyroidism.

This sequence joins TRBV14 and TRBJ2-1; TRBD2 matches at 14 bases. This CDR3 has 19 residues. The germline CDR1 and CDR2 sequences are SGHDN and FVKESK. With V trimmed by 6 bases and J by 2 bases, 12 bases remained unmatched. The CDR3 DNA sequence: TGTGCCAGCAGTGAGACTAGCGGGAGGGCCTTAATAGCCTACAATGAGCAGTTCTTC. This gives the protein CASSETSGRALIAYNEQFF.

This clonotype has at least ten counts. V gene TRBV12-3 or TRBV12-4 combines with J gene TRBJ2-3; D might be TRBD2 (6 bases). This CDR3 is built from 15 residues. The germline V and J ends were trimmed by 4 bases and 2 bases, with 13 bases remaining between them. The CDR3, as DNA: TGTGCCAGCAGTTCATCTAGCGAGAACACAGATACGCAGTATTTT. It encodes CASSSSSENTDTQYF.

This clonotype was counted ten times or more. V gene TRBV28 combines with J gene TRBJ1-1, with 8 positions matching TRBD1. With 7 bases clipped from V and 2 bases from J, the junction kept 12 bases outside the gene matches. Germline values: CDR1 MDHEN, CDR2 SYDVKM. This CDR3 has 16 amino acids. CDR3 protein: CASTSVPGGKNTEAFF. The CDR3 region has the DNA TGTGCCAGCACTAGCGTCCCAGGGGGCAAAAACACTGAAGCTTTCTTT.

V usage is TRBV24-1 and J usage is TRBJ2-1, with 9 bases matching TRBD1. Germline CDR1 KGHDR, CDR2 SFDVKD. The J segment lost 7 bases and the V segment lost 5 bases, leaving 14 bases of the junction unmatched. This CDR3 is 17 amino acids long. CDR3 amino acids: CATSGGPGTGLVNEQFF. CDR3 in DNA: TGTGCCACCAGTGGGGGACCCGGGACAGGGTTAGTTAATGAGCAGTTCTTC.

The chain has TRBV27 and TRBJ1-6; D is uncertain. Germline V gene lookup returns CDR1 MNHEY and CDR2 SMNVEV (reference sequence). V shed 2 bases and J shed 3 bases, with 2 bases lying between them. This CDR3 is built from 13 residues. The CDR3 is CASSLIYNSPLHF. CDR3 bases: TGTGCCAGCAGTTTAATCTATAATTCACCCCTCCACTTT.

The chain joins TRBV4-1 to TRBJ2-1; 7 bases map to TRBD2. Germline V CDR1 and CDR2: MGHRA, YSYEKL. The J segment lost 3 bases and the V segment lost 0 bases, leaving 5 bases of the junction unmatched. CDR3 length equals 16 residues. CDR3 amino acids: CASSQDLSGNYNEQFF. Written as DNA, the CDR3 is TGCGCCAGCAGCCAAGATTTGAGCGGGAACTACAATGAGCAGTTCTTC.

This clonotype came up many times. The V call is TRBV6-1, the J call TRBJ2-1, with TRBD2 matching 11 bases. CDR3 length equals 15 residues. Trimming took 8 bases from V and 8 from J; bases not matched to a gene: 11. CDR1 and CDR2 (germline): MNHNS, SASEGT. The CDR3 DNA follows: TGTGCCAGCCAGGGCTTAGCGGGAGGGCACGATGAGCAGTTCTTC. Translation: CASQGLAGGHDEQFF.

A few counts support this clonotype. This chain joins TRBV18 and TRBJ1-5; D is unresolved. The V gene lost 0 bases and the J gene lost 7 bases, with 10 bases spanning the gap. CDR3 length equals 14 residues. Germline V CDR1 and CDR2: KGHSH, LQKENI. CDR3 sequence reads: CASSPPNEGQPQHF. The DNA of the CDR3 is TGTGCCAGCTCACCACCTAACGAGGGACAGCCCCAGCATTTT.

The table lists this clonotype with many counts. V gene TRBV6-5 combines with J gene TRBJ1-2; 9 bases map to TRBD1. This CDR3 has 16 residues. The V and J ends lost 4 bases and 4 bases, in that order; junction bases with no gene match: 10. Per germline, CDR1 MNHEY and CDR2 SVGAGI. CDR3 nucleotides: TGTGCCAGCAGTTTCTTCGAGGGACAGGGAAGCTATGGCTACACCTTC. This codes for CASSFFEGQGSYGYTF.

The rearrangement uses TRBV6-5 and TRBJ2-5; TRBD2 agrees at 9 bases. Looked up from germline, CDR1 is MNHEY and CDR2 is SVGAGI. The junction had 6 bases not matched to a gene; V was cut back by 2 bases and J by 11 bases. The CDR3 is 13 amino acids. The chain's CDR3 is CASSYSLAGPQYF. CDR3 sequence (DNA): TGTGCCAGCAGTTACAGCCTAGCGGGACCACAGTACTTC.

The CDR3, as DNA: TGCAGCGTTGAAGGGGCGGGAGGCGAGACCCAGTACTTC. This gives the protein CSVEGAGGETQYF. V gene TRBV29-1 combines with J gene TRBJ2-5; 8 bases map to TRBD2. In germline, CDR1 is SQVTM, CDR2 ANQGSEA. The CDR3 spans 13 residues. The V and J ends lost 1 base and 5 bases, in that order; junction bases with no gene match: 3.

Of note for this clonotype: Given a much more abundant clone one base away, this may be a read error. The V gene is TRBV29-1, the J gene TRBJ2-3; unclear D gene. V was trimmed by 0 bases and J by 4 bases, leaving 14 bases between them. Germline values: CDR1 SQVTM, CDR2 ANQGSEA. The CDR3 consists of 15 residues. The CDR3 here is CSVEDQWPASDTQYF. DNA of the CDR3: TGCAGCGTTGAAGATCAGTGGCCAGCCTCAGATACGCAGTATTTT.

The rearrangement joins TRBV25-1 to TRBJ2-7; 9 nucleotides agree with TRBD2. The V segment lost 7 bases and the J segment 0 bases; nucleotides outside the gene matches: 4. The CDR3 loop spans 14 amino acids. CDR1 and CDR2 from the germline V gene are MGHDK and SYGVNS. This chain's CDR3 is CASTRTSDSYEQYF. The DNA for the CDR3 is TGTGCCAGCACAAGGACTAGCGACTCCTACGAGCAGTACTTC.

Many counts were recorded for this clonotype. The chain has TRBV12-3 or TRBV12-4 and TRBJ1-2; 10 bases line up with TRBD1. The V and J ends lost 0 bases and 7 bases, in that order; junction bases with no gene match: 5. This CDR3 has 15 amino acids. The CDR3 coding sequence is TGTGCCAGCAGTTTAGCGGCGACAGGGGGCTTTGGCTACACCTTC. It specifies CASSLAATGGFGYTF.

The chain employs TRBV5-6 and TRBJ2-5; D might be TRBD1 (6 bases). The CDR3 extends over 15 amino acids. Germline loops: CDR1 SGHDT, CDR2 YYEEEE. Trimming took 4 bases from V and 7 from J, leaving 20 bases between them. The CDR3 DNA reads TGTGCCAGCAGCGGCTACAGGGTGCATGGGGGGACCCAGTACTTC. Translating gives CASSGYRVHGGTQYF.

The chain combines TRBV27 with TRBJ1-6; D may be TRBD1 (5 bases). The V end lost 8 bases, the J end lost 2 bases, and 13 bases lay between the germline ends. CDR3 size: 15 residues. CDR1 MNHEY and CDR2 SMNVEV come from the germline V gene (reference sequence). As DNA, the CDR3 is TGTGCCAGCGCCGGGACTTTCGCCTATAATTCACCCCTCCACTTT. It translates to CASAGTFAYNSPLHF.

This clonotype was seen a few times. The chain joins TRBV10-2 to TRBJ2-5; TRBD1 matches at 8 bases. Losses at the gene ends were 0 bases for V and 4 bases for J; bases not matched to a gene: 7. CDR3 size: 16 residues. Germline V gives CDR1 WSHSY, CDR2 SAAADI. This CDR3 is CASSESFSGGGETQYF. Here the CDR3 DNA reads TGCGCCAGCAGTGAGTCGTTTTCAGGGGGCGGAGAGACCCAGTACTTC.

This chain connects TRBV28 to TRBJ2-7; D possibly matches TRBD1 or TRBD2 (5 bases each). This CDR3 contains 15 residues. The ends were cut back, 6 bases at V and 1 base at J, with 16 bases in the middle. CDR1 is MDHEN, CDR2 SYDVKM, per germline. The CDR3 nucleotides are TGTGCCAGCAGGGGGGACCAAAGAGGGTCCTACGAGCAGTACTTC. Its protein product is CASRGDQRGSYEQYF.

This clonotype was seen ten or more times. The chain carries TRBV11-2 and TRBJ2-5; 11 bases are shared with TRBD1. V shed 5 bases and J 4 bases; nucleotides not matched to a gene: 6. The germline CDR1 and CDR2 sequences are SGHAT and FQNNGV. The CDR3 contains 15 residues. The CDR3 sequence is CASSGTGTGGETQYF. In nucleotides, the CDR3 is TGTGCCAGCAGCGGAACCGGGACAGGGGGAGAGACCCAGTACTTC.

This clonotype was recorded many times. This chain links TRBV12-3 or TRBV12-4 with TRBJ2-1; D unresolved. The length of the CDR3 is 17 residues. V lost 6 bases to trimming and J lost 0 bases, with 18 bases between them. The CDR3 region has the DNA TGTGCCAGCAGCTTGAGCGAACTCAAAAGCTCCTACAATGAGCAGTTCTTC. Translating gives CASSLSELKSSYNEQFF.

The chain has TRBV4-1 and TRBJ2-1; 10 bases are a match to TRBD1. The CDR3 is 15 residues long. The germline V gene encodes CDR1 MGHRA and CDR2 YSYEKL. V lost 5 bases and J lost 9; bases outside the gene matches: 10. CDR3 sequence: CASSSLRQGAGEQFF. The CDR3 region has the DNA TGCGCCAGCAGCTCTCTGAGACAGGGGGCTGGTGAGCAGTTCTTC.

This clonotype was counted ten times or more. This chain joins TRBV12-3 or TRBV12-4 and TRBJ2-7, with 10 bases aligning to TRBD2. CDR3 size: 14 residues. V trimming: 6 bases; J trimming: 5 bases; junction bases outside the gene matches: 7. CDR3 region: CASRPSGRNNEQYF. The CDR3 region has the DNA TGTGCCAGCAGACCTAGCGGGAGAAACAACGAGCAGTACTTC.

This clonotype was seen repeatedly, ten times or more. The genes are TRBV12-3 or TRBV12-4 and TRBJ2-1, with 9 nucleotides matching TRBD2. V lost 6 bases and J lost 7; bases outside the gene matches: 13. The CDR3 consists of 16 residues. DNA of the CDR3: TGTGCCAGCAGCCCTCGACTGGCGGGAGGGCCAAATGAGCAGTTCTTC. Translation gives CASSPRLAGGPNEQFF.

The rearrangement links TRBV19 to TRBJ2-7, with D perhaps TRBD2 (6 bases). This CDR3 has 14 residues. Germline CDR1 LNHDA, CDR2 SQIVND (reference sequence). The germline V and J ends were trimmed by 10 bases and 1 base, with 17 bases remaining between them. CDR3 loop: CATIGGEESYEQYF. CDR3 in DNA: TGTGCCACCATCGGGGGAGAAGAATCCTACGAGCAGTACTTC.

This chain joins TRBV4-3 and TRBJ2-3, with D tentatively TRBD2 (5 bases). V was clipped by 1 base and J by 2 bases, with 10 bases between them. The length of the CDR3 is 15 residues. Germline V CDR1 and CDR2: LGHNA, YSLEER. In DNA, the CDR3 is TGCGCCAGCAGCCAAGGGGAGTTACACACAGATACGCAGTATTTT. Translation gives CASSQGELHTDTQYF.

This clonotype was recorded many times. The V gene is TRBV12-3 or TRBV12-4, the J gene TRBJ2-2; 7 nucleotides match TRBD2. The CDR3 is 17 residues long. V lost 6 bases, J lost 5 bases, and 15 bases stayed unmatched. CDR3 nucleotide sequence: TGTGCCAGCAGGCCCGGGCTAGCGGCCCGCAGGACCGGGGAGCTGTTTTTT. Residues: CASRPGLAARRTGELFF.

The rearrangement uses TRBV4-1 and TRBJ2-7; 11 nucleotides align to TRBD1. Germline lookup yields CDR1 MGHRA and CDR2 YSYEKL. The length of the CDR3 is 19 residues. The V gene end was trimmed by 6 bases and the J gene end by 0 bases; junction bases not matched to a gene: 16. Here the CDR3 reads CASSQRVAGTGGFSYEQYF. DNA for the CDR3: TGCGCCAGCAGTCAGCGGGTTGCGGGGACAGGGGGTTTCTCCTACGAGCAGTACTTC.

The sample holds a few counts of this clonotype. This chain uses TRBV18 with TRBJ2-3, with a tentative D call TRBD2 (6 bases). V lost 2 bases to trimming and J lost 0 bases, with 9 bases between them. The CDR3 contains 15 residues. Germline assignment: CDR1 KGHSH and CDR2 LQKENI. CDR3 residues: CASSPVSGSTDTQYF. Here the CDR3 DNA reads TGTGCCAGCTCACCAGTTAGCGGTAGCACAGATACGCAGTATTTT.

The sample holds many counts of this clonotype. The rearrangement uses TRBV30 and TRBJ2-7; D is ambiguous. The ends were cut back, 0 bases at V and 2 bases at J, with 8 bases in the middle. Germline assignment: CDR1 GTSNPN and CDR2 SVGIG (reference sequence). The CDR3 runs to 13 residues. The CDR3 is CAWSVAGPYEQYF. The CDR3 nucleotides are TGTGCCTGGAGTGTAGCTGGTCCCTACGAGCAGTACTTC.

This clonotype was found a few times. The CDR3 sequence is CASSLVDRPTDTQYF. In DNA form, the CDR3 reads TGCGCCAGCAGCTTGGTTGACCGGCCCACAGATACGCAGTATTTT. V usage is TRBV5-1 and J usage is TRBJ2-3, with D unresolved. The CDR3 loop spans 15 amino acids. The V end was cut by 0 bases, the J end by 2 bases, with 10 bases between. CDR1 and CDR2 (germline): SGHRS, YFSETQ.

This clonotype appeared a few times. The V call is TRBV7-9, the J call TRBJ1-1; D possibly corresponds to TRBD1 (6 bases). CDR1 is SEHNR, CDR2 FQNEAQ, per germline (reference sequence). The length of the CDR3 is 15 residues. Trimming pared 5 bases from V and 4 bases from J, leaving 17 bases between. The CDR3, as DNA: TGTGCCAGCAGCCCCAACCTTGGACAGTTCACTGAAGCTTTCTTT. This encodes CASSPNLGQFTEAFF.

This clonotype came up many times. The CDR3 protein is CASSSRTGGYEQYF. DNA of the CDR3: TGTGCCAGCAGTTCCCGGACAGGGGGCTACGAGCAGTACTTC. The V and J genes are TRBV28 and TRBJ2-7; TRBD1 matches at 10 bases. Trimming at V came to 4 bases and at J to 3 bases, leaving 3 bases not matched to a gene. Germline V CDR1 and CDR2: MDHEN, SYDVKM. The CDR3 loop spans 14 amino acids.